The text below deals with one T cell receptor beta chain. The repertoire was sequenced with immunoSEQ multiplex PCR; TCRdb's copy has only in-frame clones and lacks some. In the table there are tens of thousands of clones, 91% of which are singletons. The sample is drawn from a study of T cell responses to AZD1222 COVID-19 vaccine. CDR1 and CDR2 (germline): SNHLY, FYNNEI. The V and J ends lost 6 bases and 3 bases respectively, with 11 bases between them. CDR3 length: 13 amino acids. The material sequenced was peripheral blood, taken on day 0 of MenACWY control vaccination. The sequence derives from an adult in good health. The chain carries TRBV2 and TRBJ1-1; tentative D call: TRBD1 (5 bases). Written as DNA, the CDR3 is TGTGCCAGCAGGGGGGTCGGGGACACTGAAGCTTTCTTT. Translation: CASRGVGDTEAFF.